The present T cell receptor beta chain was sequenced within a study of blood T cell repertoires in COVID-19. Whole-study context: The origin of the acute and convalescent COVID-19 samples was the United States, Italy and Spain. T cells, B-cell-depleted T cells, or PBMCs provided the cDNA or gDNA that served as material.

After removal of 6 bases from V and 4 bases from J, the junction contained 8 bases not matched to a gene. The CDR3 is made up of 14 amino acids. Germline CDR1 is MDHEN and CDR2 is SYDVKM. As originally analysed: Amplification with reference gene primers provided the estimates of nucleated cell counts. Libraries were prepared by immunoSEQ multiplex PCR; TCRdb keeps only in-frame clonotypes and omits some of them. The DNA gave D and trimming, while V, J and clone size come from that table. Here the sample spans some 70,000 clones, 80% to 90% being singletons. The receptor's source is a man over 45 with active COVID-19. The chain uses TRBV28 and TRBJ1-2; the match to TRBD1 covers 7 bases. Sequences were obtained from peripheral blood. The CDR3 region has the DNA TGTGCCAGCAGACAAGGGGGCGGAGGCTATGGCTACACCTTC. This gives the protein CASRQGGGGYGYTF.